This TCR beta chain appears in the sequencing data of a study of T cells in Graves' hyperthyroidism and ophthalmopathy. This clonotype was observed many times. The germline CDR1 and CDR2 sequences are MNHEY and SVGAGI. V lost 5 bases and J lost 8; bases outside the gene matches: 6. The CDR3 totals 14 residues. Researchers amplified the TCR beta CDR3 regions from RNA transcripts. The TCR CDR3 was amplified in a first-round RT-PCR using the HTBI primer set. TCRdb re-derived calls from the multiplex PCR reads in MiXCR, one entry per CDR3 protein. In the table there are about 52,000 distinct CDR3 sequences, roughly half of which are singletons.

The sequence was obtained from a woman between 50 and 59 years old with Graves' ophthalmopathy. The chain combines TRBV6-5 with TRBJ2-4, with 10 bases identical to TRBD1. Sequencing was carried out using blood. The CDR3 DNA reads TGTGCCAGCAGTCGAGGACAGGGGGGCTACATTCAGTACTTC. This sequence encodes CASSRGQGGYIQYF.